This T cell receptor (beta chain) was captured by sequencing in a study of blood T cells in healthy people across ages. Findings and caveats of the study: A greater number of naive CD4+ cells and higher diversity distinguished long-lived donors from aged donors.

Individuals who donated were healthy Caucasians from Russia aged roughly 6 to 95. Primed by a sample-barcoded 5' primer and a J-beta primer mix, a second PCR proceeded for 7 to 11 cycles. TCRdb independently ran MiXCR on the 5' RACE reads; one entry per CDR3 protein. The sample yields roughly 720,000 distinct CDR3 sequences, about 53% seen once. This CDR3 spans 14 amino acids. Trimming took off 4 bases at V and 6 bases at J, with 16 bases between the two ends. Germline V CDR1 and CDR2: SGDLS, YYNGEE. In its sample, this clonotype was seen a few times. The antigen is undetermined. The TCR sequence derives from a man aged 80 or over in good health. Sequencing was carried out using blood. The chain uses TRBV9 and TRBJ1-2; D is possibly TRBD1 (5 bases). CDR3 amino acids: CASSTRDLRDGYTF. The DNA of the CDR3 is TGTGCCAGCAGCACCCGGGACCTGCGGGATGGCTACACCTTC.